The 12 T cell receptor beta chains below come from one sample, sequenced in a study of cytomegalovirus exposure and HLA in healthy donors. Here immunoSEQ multiplex PCR was the method, and the copy in TCRdb shows in-frame clones only, minus some. The sample has 150,000 or so clones, 85% to 90% seen once; the top ten hold 5.5% to 7%. Sequenced input: PBMCs. These receptors were taken from a woman aged 25 to 39 in good health and CMV-seropositive.

Worth noting for this clone: The same CDR3 is also encoded by other DNA sequences in this sample. The rearrangement uses TRBV9 and TRBJ1-2; unclear D gene. Trimming pared 0 bases from V and 5 bases from J, leaving 5 bases between. CDR1 is SGDLS, CDR2 YYNGEE, per germline. There are 12 residues in the CDR3. The chain's CDR3 is CASSVAGYGYTF. The CDR3 DNA follows: TGTGCCAGCAGCGTAGCGGGGTATGGCTACACCTTC.

This chain links TRBV4-2 with TRBJ2-1; D remains ambiguous. This CDR3 spans 14 amino acids. V dropped 2 bases and J dropped 7 bases, with 12 bases sitting between them. Germline CDR1 is LGHNA and CDR2 is YNFKEQ. The CDR3 loop reads CASSQSRLANEQFF. For the CDR3, the DNA is TGTGCCAGCAGCCAATCCCGACTCGCTAATGAGCAGTTCTTC.

V gene TRBV6-1 combines with J gene TRBJ2-5; possible D gene TRBD2, 6 bases. V was pared by 4 bases and J by 2 bases, with 14 bases between. This CDR3 has 15 residues. Germline CDR1 reads MNHNS; CDR2 reads SASEGT. This CDR3 reads CASSGFNSGQETQYF. Here the CDR3 DNA reads TGTGCCAGCAGTGGATTTAATAGCGGACAAGAGACCCAGTACTTC.

This chain connects TRBV2 to TRBJ2-1, with D hard to call. CDR3 size: 14 residues. V was pared by 5 bases and J by 5 bases, with 13 bases between. CDR1 and CDR2 (germline): SNHLY, FYNNEI. CDR3 DNA sequence: TGTGCCAGCAGTAACCCTTTTAGAGACAATGAGCAGTTCTTC. Translating gives CASSNPFRDNEQFF.

The chain is built from TRBV5-1 and TRBJ1-4; D unclear. Germline CDR1 is SGHRS and CDR2 is YFSETQ. The CDR3 has 15 amino acids. Trimming cost V 4 bases and J 0 bases, with 10 bases left between them. The CDR3 region is CASSSQYATNEKLFF. Written as DNA, the CDR3 is TGCGCCAGCAGCAGTCAGTATGCAACTAATGAAAAACTGTTTTTT.

The gene calls are TRBV7-6 and TRBJ2-3, with D hard to call. The CDR3 has 16 amino acids. The ends were cut back, 5 bases at V and 6 bases at J, with 21 bases in the middle. CDR1 SGHVS and CDR2 FNYEAQ come from the germline V gene. CDR3 in amino acids: CASSPHKSSRRDTQYF. CDR3 DNA: TGTGCCAGCAGCCCACACAAATCCTCTAGGCGGGATACGCAGTATTTT.

The chain couples TRBV6-1 to TRBJ1-2; D remains unclear. Trimming removed 2 bases from V and 4 bases from J, with 8 bases in between. CDR1 and CDR2 from the germline V gene are MNHNS and SASEGT. The CDR3 is 13 amino acids. CDR3 in amino acids: CASSELASYGYTF. In DNA, the CDR3 is TGTGCCAGCAGTGAACTAGCCAGCTATGGCTACACCTTC.

This clone was observed a few times. The chain has TRBV14 and TRBJ2-1; TRBD1 is a possible D gene (6 bases). In germline, CDR1 is SGHDN, CDR2 FVKESK. The ends were cut back, 3 bases at V and 8 bases at J, with 20 bases in the middle. The CDR3 consists of 16 residues. CDR3 nucleotide sequence: TGTGCCAGCAGCCAGCGCAGACTTAGCAGGGGCGATGAGCAGTTCTTC. Translated, it gives CASSQRRLSRGDEQFF. Drawing the rest from reference TRBV14 and TRBJ2-1, the complete variable domain is EAGVTQFPSHSVIEKGQTVTLRCDPISGHDNLYWYRRVMGKEIKFLLHFVKESKQDESGMPNNRFLAERTGGTYSTLKVQPAELEDSGVYFCASSQRRLSRGDEQFFGPGTRLTVL.

The chain combines TRBV2 with TRBJ2-2, with 9 bases matching TRBD2. Losses at the gene ends were 2 bases for V and 3 bases for J; bases not matched to a gene: 13. The CDR3 sequence is 19 residues long. Germline CDR1 SNHLY, CDR2 FYNNEI. CDR3 nucleotide sequence: TGTGCCAGCAGTGAAATTGTCGGCGGGAGGGCCGCCGACACCGGGGAGCTGTTTTTT. It encodes CASSEIVGGRAADTGELFF.

The chain joins TRBV9 to TRBJ1-4; a weak D match, TRBD1 (6 bases). CDR3 length equals 16 residues. The V and J ends lost 0 bases and 10 bases respectively, with 19 bases between them. The germline V gene encodes CDR1 SGDLS and CDR2 YYNGEE. CDR3 in DNA: TGTGCCAGCAGCGTAGCTAGTGGGGGCCCCGGTGGAAAACTGTTTTTT. Amino acid sequence: CASSVASGGPGGKLFF.

This chain links TRBV27 with TRBJ2-2, with 7 nucleotides matching TRBD1. CDR1 and CDR2 from the germline V gene are MNHEY and SMNVEV (reference sequence). The CDR3 covers 16 residues. Trimming at V came to 4 bases and at J to 4 bases, leaving 9 bases not matched to a gene. The CDR3 bases are TGTGCCAGCAGTTGGATAGCTGGGACAGTCACCGGGGAGCTGTTTTTT. It yields the protein CASSWIAGTVTGELFF.

This clone was counted between two and nine times. The chain links TRBV9 to TRBJ1-2, with D possibly TRBD1 on 6 matching bases. With 3 bases removed from V and 10 bases from J, the gap between germline ends came to 16 bases. The germline V gene has CDR1 SGDLS and CDR2 YYNGEE. This CDR3 has 13 amino acids. In DNA form, the CDR3 reads TGTGCCAGCAGCGAGCCGGGACAAAGAGACTACACCTTC. Protein product: CASSEPGQRDYTF.